One and the same sample provided the 24 T cell receptor beta chains below, sequenced in a study of identical twins. One entry per CDR3 protein, called by TCRdb with MiXCR from the 5' RACE reads. The sample shows about 570,000 distinct CDR3 sequences, around 9.6% of them seen only once. These sequences were also reported in another study, on yellow fever vaccine responses in identical twins.

Specimen: PBMCs. These receptor sequences come from a woman aged 18-35 years in good health.

This clonotype was found a few times. J is TRBJ2-1 and V is TRBV20-1; D call uncertain. The germline gives CDR1 DFQATT, CDR2 SNEGSKA (reference sequence). V was trimmed by 6 bases and J by 5 bases, leaving 20 bases between them. The CDR3 contains 15 residues. Here the CDR3 DNA reads TGCAGTGCCTCCTCCCTAGTAATGGACGACAATGAGCAGTTCTTC. Amino acid sequence: CSASSLVMDDNEQFF.

This clonotype was found a few times. The chain couples TRBV20-1 to TRBJ2-7, with 10 bases matching TRBD2. J gave up 2 bases and V 1 base, and 5 bases lay outside the gene matches. This CDR3 is built from 15 residues. From germline, CDR1 is DFQATT and CDR2 SNEGSKA (reference sequence). The DNA for the CDR3 is TGCAGTGCTAGAGTAAGCGGGAGGGCCGCCTACGAGCAGTACTTC. As protein: CSARVSGRAAYEQYF.

About this clonotype itself: A much more abundant neighbour one base away suggests this may be a read error. J is TRBJ2-3 and V is TRBV4-2; D is unclear. CDR3 length: 12 amino acids. Germline CDR1 LGHNA, CDR2 YNFKEQ. V was clipped by 0 bases and J by 7 bases, with 5 bases between them. For the CDR3, the DNA is TGTGCCAGCAGCCAAGATGAATATACGCAGTATTTT. It codes for CASSQDEYTQYF.

There are a few counts of this clonotype. The V and J genes are TRBV27 and TRBJ2-7; 10 bases map to TRBD2. This CDR3 region has 16 residues. V shed 0 bases, J shed 3 bases, and the junction held 5 bases outside the gene matches. Germline CDR1 reads MNHEY; CDR2 reads SMNVEV (reference sequence). CDR3 loop: CASSLSGASGSYEQYF. The CDR3, as DNA: TGTGCCAGCAGTTTATCTGGGGCTAGCGGGAGCTACGAGCAGTACTTC.

This clonotype was found many times. This chain joins TRBV11-2 and TRBJ2-5; the match to TRBD1 covers 10 bases. The CDR3 is 16 residues long. The germline CDR1 and CDR2 sequences are SGHAT and FQNNGV. V lost 5 bases, J lost 9 bases, and 15 bases stayed unmatched. The CDR3 DNA sequence: TGTGCCAGCAGCCATGTGACGGGACAGGGGTTATTGTCCCAGTACTTC. It specifies CASSHVTGQGLLSQYF.

Ten or more counts support this clonotype. V gene TRBV7-6 combines with J gene TRBJ2-1; D is perhaps TRBD2 (6 bases). Trimming shortened V by 6 bases and J by 4 bases, and 16 bases separated the two germline ends. The CDR3 extends over 15 amino acids. Germline V CDR1 and CDR2: SGHVS, FNYEAQ. The CDR3 sequence is CASRLYDGSYNEQFF. In DNA form, the CDR3 reads TGTGCCAGCAGACTCTATGACGGGAGTTACAATGAGCAGTTCTTC.

J is TRBJ2-1 and V is TRBV4-2, with 12 bases that match TRBD2. The germline V gene has CDR1 LGHNA and CDR2 YNFKEQ. The CDR3 runs 15 residues. After removal of 6 bases from V and 5 bases from J, the junction contained 5 bases not matched to a gene. CDR3 protein: CASRPTSGGHNEQFF. CDR3 DNA: TGTGCCAGCAGGCCAACTAGCGGGGGGCACAATGAGCAGTTCTTC.

This clonotype turned up a few times. The J gene is TRBJ2-1, the V gene TRBV20-1; D is perhaps TRBD1 (5 bases). This CDR3 spans 15 amino acids. Per the germline V gene, CDR1 is DFQATT and CDR2 is SNEGSKA (reference sequence). Deletions cut 2 bases from V and 5 bases from J, with 16 bases between. CDR3 nucleotide sequence: TGCAGTGCTAGATCTGCAGGGTCTTGGCACAATGAGCAGTTCTTC. It is translated as CSARSAGSWHNEQFF.

This clonotype showed up many times. V usage is TRBV7-9 and J usage is TRBJ2-7; either TRBD1 or TRBD2 may supply D (5 bases each). Germline lookup yields CDR1 SEHNR and CDR2 FQNEAQ (reference sequence). This CDR3 comprises 15 residues. Trimming removed 2 bases at V and 7 bases at J, with 18 bases between. DNA of the CDR3: TGTGCCAGCAGCTTACTCGGGGCGGCAGGCGGGGAGCAGTACTTC. Protein: CASSLLGAAGGEQYF.

In its sample, this clonotype was seen a few times. V is TRBV4-1 and J is TRBJ1-1, with TRBD1 matching over 9 bases. This CDR3 spans 14 amino acids. The V segment lost 4 bases and the J segment 3 bases; nucleotides outside the gene matches: 3. CDR1 is MGHRA, CDR2 YSYEKL, per germline. This CDR3 reads CASSRGQGYTEAFF. CDR3 nucleotides: TGCGCCAGCAGCCGGGGACAGGGCTACACTGAAGCTTTCTTT.

This clonotype was seen ten or more times. The gene calls are TRBV29-1 and TRBJ2-7; weak D call: TRBD2 (5 bases). Germline CDR1 reads SQVTM; CDR2 reads ANQGSEA. CDR3 size: 13 residues. V gave up 7 bases and J gave up 3 bases, with 16 bases separating them. CDR3 nucleotide sequence: TGCAGCGCTGCGGCTGGAGGCCACTACGAGCAGTACTTC. Its protein product is CSAAAGGHYEQYF.

This clonotype was seen ten or more times. The chain recombines TRBV6-5 with TRBJ2-3, with 7 positions matching TRBD2. This CDR3 comprises 14 residues. Germline V gene lookup returns CDR1 MNHEY and CDR2 SVGAGI. The J segment lost 1 base and the V segment lost 4 bases, leaving 2 bases of the junction unmatched. CDR3 sequence reads: CASSSGRGTDTQYF. CDR3 nucleotides: TGTGCCAGCAGTTCTGGGAGGGGCACAGATACGCAGTATTTT.

This clonotype occurred a few times. The rearrangement joins TRBV29-1 to TRBJ2-1; 10 bases match TRBD1. CDR1 SQVTM and CDR2 ANQGSEA come from the germline V gene. The CDR3 runs to 14 residues. Losses at the gene ends were 4 bases for V and 4 bases for J; bases not matched to a gene: 4. This CDR3 is CSVVGTGVYNEQFF. The DNA for the CDR3 is TGCAGCGTTGTTGGGACAGGGGTATACAATGAGCAGTTCTTC.

This clonotype was recorded many times. The chain links TRBV25-1 to TRBJ1-6, with 9 bases matching TRBD1. This CDR3 spans 14 amino acids. Germline CDR1 MGHDK, CDR2 SYGVNS. V was clipped by 5 bases and J by 9 bases; unmatched bases: 5. The CDR3 reads CASSSGTGLSPLHF. DNA for the CDR3: TGTGCCAGCAGTTCCGGGACAGGGCTTTCACCCCTCCACTTT.

The chain employs TRBV7-9 and TRBJ1-1, with 9 bases identical to TRBD1. V lost 1 base, J lost 5 bases, and 5 bases stayed unmatched. Germline V gives CDR1 SEHNR, CDR2 FQNEAQ (reference sequence). This CDR3 region has 15 residues. This CDR3 is CASSLGDRDRTEAFF. DNA of the CDR3: TGTGCCAGCAGCTTAGGGGACAGGGATCGAACTGAAGCTTTCTTT.

The chain is built from TRBV12-5 and TRBJ2-1; 9 bases fit TRBD2. CDR1 is LGHNT and CDR2 is FRNRAP in the germline V gene. Unmatched junction bases numbered 7, after V lost 0 bases and J lost 7 bases. The CDR3 is 16 amino acids. CDR3 in DNA: TGTGCTAGTGGTTTGGTACAAGGTAGCGGGAGAAATGAGCAGTTCTTC. Its translation: CASGLVQGSGRNEQFF.

The V call is TRBV12-3 or TRBV12-4, the J call TRBJ2-7, with 7 positions matching TRBD1. V lost 6 bases, J lost 3 bases, and 14 bases stayed unmatched. The length of the CDR3 is 16 residues. For the CDR3, the DNA is TGTGCCAGCAGCACTAACCGGGACAGTGTATACTACGAGCAGTACTTC. Translated, it gives CASSTNRDSVYYEQYF.

The gene calls are TRBV20-1 and TRBJ1-2; TRBD1 is a possible D gene (5 bases). Deletions cut 5 bases from V and 6 bases from J, with 13 bases between. Germline CDR1 DFQATT, CDR2 SNEGSKA (reference sequence). The CDR3 is made up of 12 amino acids. The CDR3 protein is CSADGTADGYTF. CDR3 DNA sequence: TGCAGTGCTGACGGGACCGCCGATGGCTACACCTTC.

Many counts were recorded for this clonotype. This chain uses TRBV12-3 or TRBV12-4 with TRBJ1-2; TRBD1 is a possible D gene (6 bases). V shed 3 bases and J shed 0 bases, with 17 bases lying between them. The length of the CDR3 is 17 residues. The CDR3 region is CASSFNSLRGSNYGYTF. CDR3 bases: TGTGCCAGCAGTTTCAACAGCCTAAGGGGGTCTAACTATGGCTACACCTTC.

In this sample, this clonotype turned up a few times. This chain joins TRBV7-2 and TRBJ2-5; 10 positions match TRBD2. Germline CDR1 and CDR2: SGHTA and FQGNSA. CDR3 length equals 17 residues. The V gene end was trimmed by 5 bases and the J gene end by 1 base; junction bases not matched to a gene: 10. This CDR3 reads CASSLLAGVRGQETQYF. CDR3 coding DNA: TGTGCCAGCAGCCTTCTAGCGGGAGTTCGGGGCCAAGAGACCCAGTACTTC.

The gene calls are TRBV7-8 and TRBJ2-2, with D perhaps matching TRBD1 or TRBD2 (6 bases each). This CDR3 is built from 14 residues. The V gene lost 8 bases and the J gene lost 3 bases, with 13 bases spanning the gap. CDR1 and CDR2 from the germline V gene are SGHVS and FQNEAQ. The CDR3 nucleotides read TGTGCCAGCCTTGTTGGGGGGCACACCGGGGAGCTGTTTTTT. This codes for CASLVGGHTGELFF. The full variable domain, in which reference TRBV7-8 and TRBJ2-2 provide the parts outside the CDR3, is GAGVSQSPRYKVAKRGQDVALRCDPISGHVSLFWYQQALGQGPEFLTYFQNEAQLDKSGLPSDRFFAERPEGSVSTLKIQRTQQEDSAVYLCASLVGGHTGELFFGEGSRLTVL.

This clonotype showed up many times. The chain carries TRBV12-3 or TRBV12-4 and TRBJ2-1; 10 bases line up with TRBD2. The CDR3 is 15 amino acids. V lost 7 bases and J lost 9; bases outside the gene matches: 12. CDR3 in DNA: TGTGCCAGCACCCCCTCCAGCGGGGGGGACAGTGAGCAGTTCTTC. As protein: CASTPSSGGDSEQFF.

A remark on this clonotype: This may arise from a read error, as a much more abundant clone is one base away. The chain employs TRBV20-1 and TRBJ2-7, with 14 bases identical to TRBD2. This CDR3 comprises 14 residues. J lost 5 bases, V lost 6 bases, and 6 bases had no gene match. Germline assignment: CDR1 DFQATT and CDR2 SNEGSKA (reference sequence). The CDR3: CSAAQGLAGDEQYF. CDR3 in DNA: TGCAGTGCGGCGCAGGGACTAGCGGGAGACGAGCAGTACTTC.

This clonotype was seen many times. The V and J genes are TRBV6-4 and TRBJ2-3; D is possibly TRBD1 or TRBD2 (6 bases each). Germline V gene sequence: CDR1 MRHNA, CDR2 SNTAGT. The CDR3 totals 14 residues. Between the trimmed V and J ends, which lost 3 bases and 6 bases, there was a span of 13 bases. CDR3 protein: CASSDTTGRDTQYF. The CDR3 bases are TGTGCCAGCAGTGATACAACAGGGAGGGATACGCAGTATTTT.